The clone carrying this T cell receptor (beta chain) turned up a few times. The antigen is not known. This entry belongs to a study of blood T cells in healthy people across ages. Study-level results: The unknown donor CMV status may have confounded expanded clonotype changes. Strong correlation was found linking TCR beta diversity to naive T cell percentage.

Combining a sample-barcoded 5' primer with a J-beta primer mix, a second PCR ran for 7 to 11 cycles. Each CDR3 protein is one row after TCRdb ran MiXCR on the 5' RACE reads. The data contain 1.8 million or so distinct CDR3 sequences, approximately 40% of them singletons. Trimming at V came to 3 bases and at J to 0 bases, leaving 15 bases not matched to a gene. Germline V gives CDR1 DFQATT, CDR2 SNEGSKA (reference sequence). This CDR3 has 19 amino acids. Every participating donor contributed approximately 9.5 milliliters of peripheral blood through a draw. The genes are TRBV20-1 and TRBJ2-5, with 11 bases matching TRBD1. Sample: blood. This sequence originates from a human donor in good health. CDR3 sequence reads: CSASVLSSGQGVYQETQYF. In DNA form, the CDR3 reads TGCAGTGCTAGTGTCTTATCTTCGGGACAGGGGGTGTACCAAGAGACCCAGTACTTC.